The 5 T cell receptor beta chains in this list originate from one sample, sequenced in a study of shared clonotypes between healthy human individuals. Produced via immunoSEQ multiplex PCR; TCRdb's table is partial and in-frame only. The sample gives under 1 million clones, over 90% of which show up once; approximately 25% is in the top ten. Cells designated naive CD8 were CD45RO-negative and were positively selected for CCR7, with terminally differentiated effector memory CD45RA+ cells excluded. Sample: naive CD8+ T cells sorted from blood. These TCRs come from a man aged 30-40 years in good health.

The chain has TRBV7-9 and TRBJ1-1; possible D gene TRBD1, 6 bases. The CDR3 runs 14 residues. Germline values: CDR1 SEHNR, CDR2 FQNEAQ (reference sequence). Between the trimmed V and J ends, which lost 5 bases and 3 bases, there was a span of 13 bases. The CDR3 nucleotides are TGTGCCAGCAGCACCTTCAGGGGTGACACTGAAGCTTTCTTT. Translating it yields CASSTFRGDTEAFF.

This sequence joins TRBV5-8 and TRBJ2-7; 9 nucleotides align to TRBD1. Germline V CDR1 and CDR2: SGHTS, YDEGEE. J gave up 5 bases and V 3 bases, and 9 bases lay outside the gene matches. The CDR3 runs 15 residues. The CDR3 region is CASSWGQGQGNEQYF. The DNA for the CDR3 is TGTGCCAGCAGCTGGGGACAGGGTCAAGGTAACGAGCAGTACTTC. Full variable domain (missing parts from reference TRBV5-8 and TRBJ2-7): EAGVTQSPTHLIKTRGQQATLRCSPISGHTSVYWYQQALGLGLQFLLWYDEGEERNRGNFPPRFSGRQFPNYSSELNVNALELEDSALYLCASSWGQGQGNEQYFGPGTRLTVT.

The V call is TRBV19, the J call TRBJ2-7, with D tentatively TRBD1 (5 bases). CDR1 and CDR2 (germline): LNHDA, SQIVND (reference sequence). This CDR3 spans 12 amino acids. The ends were cut back, 4 bases at V and 4 bases at J, with 8 bases in the middle. CDR3 nucleotide sequence: TGTGCCAGTAGTACAGGGAAGTACGAGCAGTACTTC. As protein: CASSTGKYEQYF.

This clone was picked up many times. The V call is TRBV30, the J call TRBJ2-7, with 10 bases matching TRBD2. CDR3 length equals 16 residues. V trimming: 0 bases; J trimming: 4 bases; junction bases outside the gene matches: 9. Germline V gives CDR1 GTSNPN, CDR2 SVGIG (reference sequence). CDR3 bases: TGTGCCTGGAGTGTTGGTAGCGGGAGGTATTTGTACGAGCAGTACTTC. Translated: CAWSVGSGRYLYEQYF.

J is TRBJ2-3 and V is TRBV7-2; TRBD2 matches 16 bases. The germline V gene encodes CDR1 SGHTA and CDR2 FQGNSA. The CDR3 contains 16 residues. V gave up 4 bases and J gave up 6 bases; unmatched junction bases: 4. The CDR3 DNA reads as TGTGCCAGCAGCTCCGGGACTAGCGGGAGGGGGGATACGCAGTATTTT. This encodes CASSSGTSGRGDTQYF.